Shown below are 11 T cell receptor beta chains from a single sample sequenced in a study. Tregs were sorted as CD4+CD25+CD127-/low cells. TCRdb reprocessed the 5' RACE reads with MiXCR, giving one entry per CDR3 protein. The table records 62,000 or so distinct CDR3 sequences, 26% of them present only once. Sequencing input: tumor-infiltrating Tregs sorted from the breast tumor. These receptor sequences come from a female donor with breast cancer.

This rearrangement joins TRBV15 to TRBJ2-3; no clear D gene. Trimming left V 3 bases short and J 14 bases short, with 15 bases between. Germline loops: CDR1 LNHNV, CDR2 YYDKDF (reference sequence). This CDR3 is 12 amino acids long. The CDR3 is CATSSVGVPPYF. The CDR3 bases are TGTGCCACCAGCAGTGTGGGCGTGCCGCCGTATTTT.

This clonotype has more than one count but fewer than ten. The chain joins TRBV12-3 or TRBV12-4 to TRBJ1-5, with 7 bases aligning to TRBD1. J was trimmed by 7 bases and V by 1 base; bases with no gene match: 7. This CDR3 has 15 amino acids. In DNA, the CDR3 is TGTGCCAGCAGTTTAGTGGGGGACAGCGGGCAGCCCCAGCATTTT. Amino acids: CASSLVGDSGQPQHF.

In this sample, this clonotype turned up many times. The chain joins TRBV29-1 to TRBJ2-3; perhaps D is TRBD1 or TRBD2 (5 bases each). The CDR3 is made up of 15 amino acids. Trimming pared 3 bases from V and 0 bases from J, leaving 13 bases between. CDR1 is SQVTM and CDR2 is ANQGSEA in the germline V gene. CDR3 in DNA: TGCAGCGTTGACGCCTACTGGGGGAGCACAGATACGCAGTATTTT. It codes for CSVDAYWGSTDTQYF.

This clonotype was recorded at least ten times. This sequence joins TRBV5-1 and TRBJ1-1; D not resolved. V was cut by 1 base and J by 10 bases, with 14 bases left in between. This CDR3 region has 13 residues. Germline V CDR1 and CDR2: SGHRS, YFSETQ. CDR3 in amino acids: CASSLNGERVAFF. CDR3 DNA: TGCGCCAGCAGCTTGAATGGGGAAAGAGTAGCTTTCTTT.

This clonotype was seen more than once but under ten times. Possible read error: a much larger clone is one base away. This rearrangement joins TRBV7-2 to TRBJ2-7; D is possibly TRBD2 (6 bases). The germline V and J ends were trimmed by 8 bases and 3 bases, with 23 bases remaining between them. Germline CDR1 reads SGHTA; CDR2 reads FQGNSA. There are 16 residues in the CDR3. CDR3 sequence reads: CASGLRSGTGSYEQYF. For the CDR3, the DNA is TGTGCCAGCGGCCTCAGATCCGGGACTGGGAGCTACGAGCAGTACTTC. The complete variable domain, with remaining parts taken from reference TRBV7-2 and TRBJ2-7, reads GAGVSQSPSNKVTEKGKDVELRCDPISGHTALYWYRQSLGQGLEFLIYFQGNSAPDKSGLPSDRFSAERTGGSVSTLTIQRTQQEDSAVYLCASGLRSGTGSYEQYFGPGTRLTVT.

This clonotype was observed at least ten times. This rearrangement joins TRBV27 to TRBJ2-5, with 10 bases that match TRBD2. CDR1 MNHEY and CDR2 SMNVEV come from the germline V gene (reference sequence). The CDR3 spans 16 residues. The V segment lost 2 bases and the J segment 5 bases; nucleotides outside the gene matches: 8. The CDR3 region has the DNA TGTGCCAGCAGTTTAAATCGGGCTAGCGGGAGCGAGACCCAGTACTTC. It is translated as CASSLNRASGSETQYF.

This clonotype is categorized as medium-sized. V usage is TRBV7-3 and J usage is TRBJ2-3; unclear D gene. CDR1 and CDR2 from the germline V gene are SGHTA and FQGTGA. The CDR3 has 15 amino acids. V shed 6 bases and J shed 2 bases, with 15 bases lying between them. CDR3 nucleotides: TGTGCCAGCAGTCCAAGGTCCGTGACCACAGATACGCAGTATTTT. Encoded protein: CASSPRSVTTDTQYF.

The chain carries TRBV15 and TRBJ2-1; D may be TRBD1 (6 bases). Germline-derived CDR1 and CDR2 are LNHNV and YYDKDF (reference sequence). CDR3 length: 20 residues. Trimming took 0 bases from V and 2 from J, leaving 23 bases between them. CDR3 in amino acids: CATSRDPRRTQGPTYNEQFF. The CDR3 DNA reads TGTGCCACCAGCAGAGATCCGCGCAGAACCCAGGGGCCTACCTACAATGAGCAGTTCTTC.

This clonotype has more than one count but fewer than ten. This sequence joins TRBV15 and TRBJ1-5; TRBD1 aligns across 8 bases. CDR3 length: 21 residues. Germline trimming cut 0 bases from V and 4 bases from J; bases unmatched to any gene: 20. CDR1 LNHNV and CDR2 YYDKDF come from the germline V gene (reference sequence). The CDR3 protein is CATSRDKGVWDRRYQNQPQHF. The DNA for the CDR3 is TGTGCCACCAGCAGAGATAAAGGAGTCTGGGACAGGCGATATCAAAATCAGCCCCAGCATTTT.

This clonotype was picked up a small number of times. The genes are TRBV7-9 and TRBJ2-6, with TRBD1 as a possible D gene (6 bases). Germline V gene data show CDR1 as SEHNR and CDR2 as FQNEAQ (reference sequence). Trimming cost V 2 bases and J 0 bases, with 14 bases left between them. This CDR3 contains 18 residues. The CDR3 DNA reads as TGTGCCAGCAGCTTACTACGAGGGGGAGTCTCTGGGGCCAACGTCCTGACTTTC. Protein sequence: CASSLLRGGVSGANVLTF.

This sequence joins TRBV7-2 and TRBJ2-1, with 8 bases identical to TRBD2. The CDR3 has 16 amino acids. V lost 0 bases to trimming and J lost 7 bases; unmatched junction nucleotides: 8. The germline V gene has CDR1 SGHTA and CDR2 FQGNSA. In nucleotides, the CDR3 is TGTGCCAGCAGCTTAGCCGGGGGGGCGGTTACTAATGAGCAGTTCTTC. Translation: CASSLAGGAVTNEQFF.